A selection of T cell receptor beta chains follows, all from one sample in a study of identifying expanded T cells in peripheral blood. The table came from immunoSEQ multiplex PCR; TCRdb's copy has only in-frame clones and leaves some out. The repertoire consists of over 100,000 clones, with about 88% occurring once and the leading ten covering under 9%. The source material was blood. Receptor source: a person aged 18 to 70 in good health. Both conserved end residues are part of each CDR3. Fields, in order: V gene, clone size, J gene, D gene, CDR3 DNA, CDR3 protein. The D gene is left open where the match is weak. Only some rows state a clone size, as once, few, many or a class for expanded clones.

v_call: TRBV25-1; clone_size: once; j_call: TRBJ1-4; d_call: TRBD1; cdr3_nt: TGTGCCAGCAGTCGTACGTTAGACAGGGTAGGAGAAAAACTGTTTTTT; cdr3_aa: CASSRTLDRVGEKLFF
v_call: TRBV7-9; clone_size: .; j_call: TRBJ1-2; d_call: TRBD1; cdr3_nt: TGTGCCAGCAGCCACGGCTGGACAGGGATTTATGGCTACACCTTC; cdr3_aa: CASSHGWTGIYGYTF
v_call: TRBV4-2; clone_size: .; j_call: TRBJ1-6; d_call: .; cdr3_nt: TGTGCCAGCAGCCAAGGTCAAAGTAATTCACCCCTCCACTTT; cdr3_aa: CASSQGQSNSPLHF
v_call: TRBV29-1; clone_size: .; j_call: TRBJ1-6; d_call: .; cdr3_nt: TGCAGCGCCCGGATGGGCAGGGCGAATTCACCCCTCCACTTT; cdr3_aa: CSARMGRANSPLHF
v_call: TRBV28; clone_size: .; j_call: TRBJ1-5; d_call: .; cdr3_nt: TGTGCCAGCACTCTAGGGGGGGAGGGTTTTAATCAGCCCCAGCATTTT; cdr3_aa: CASTLGGEGFNQPQHF
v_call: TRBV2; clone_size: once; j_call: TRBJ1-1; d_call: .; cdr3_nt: TGTGCCAGCACCTTTGACAGTCCCGAAGCTTTCTTT; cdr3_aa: CASTFDSPEAFF
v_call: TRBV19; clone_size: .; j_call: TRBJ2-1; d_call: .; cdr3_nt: TGTGCCAGTAGTATTAACCATGAGCAGTTCTTC; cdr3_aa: CASSINHEQFF
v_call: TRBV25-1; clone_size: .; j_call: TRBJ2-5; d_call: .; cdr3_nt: TGTGCCAGCAGTGGGATCGGGTTTAGGGGAGAGACCCAGTACTTC; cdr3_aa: CASSGIGFRGETQYF
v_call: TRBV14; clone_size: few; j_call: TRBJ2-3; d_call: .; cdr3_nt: TGTGCCAGCAGCCATCAGGCGACTAGTCTTAGCACAGATACGCAGTATTTT; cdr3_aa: CASSHQATSLSTDTQYF
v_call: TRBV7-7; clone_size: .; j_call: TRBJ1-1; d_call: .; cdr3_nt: TGTGCCAGCAGCTTACGGGCTTTCTTT; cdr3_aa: CASSLRAFF
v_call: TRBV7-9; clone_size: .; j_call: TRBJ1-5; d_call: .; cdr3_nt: TGTGCCAGCAGCTTAGATTCGGTTCAGCCCCAGCATTTT; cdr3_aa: CASSLDSVQPQHF
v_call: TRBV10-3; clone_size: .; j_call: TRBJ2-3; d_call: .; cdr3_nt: TGTGCCACAAGGCAGGACTCGGTTTATACGGATACGCAGTATTTT; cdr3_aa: CATRQDSVYTDTQYF
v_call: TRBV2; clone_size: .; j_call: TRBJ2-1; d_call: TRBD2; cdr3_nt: TGTGCCAGCACCCTGGGGGGGAGTGGCTACAATGAGCAGTTCTTC; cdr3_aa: CASTLGGSGYNEQFF
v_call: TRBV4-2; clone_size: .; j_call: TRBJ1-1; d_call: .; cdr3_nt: TGTGCCAGCAGCCAAGCCGGGACCCCTAACACTGAAGCTTTCTTT; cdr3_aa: CASSQAGTPNTEAFF
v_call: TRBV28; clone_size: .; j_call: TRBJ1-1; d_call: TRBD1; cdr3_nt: TGTGCCAGCAGATGGGGAGGGACCCGACAGGGATATGAAGCTTTCTTT; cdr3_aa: CASRWGGTRQGYEAFF
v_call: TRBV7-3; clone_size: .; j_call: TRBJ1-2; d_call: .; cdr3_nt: TGTGCCAGCAGCTTACCACCCTCGACAGGATCACTCTATGGCTACACCTTC; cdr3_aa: CASSLPPSTGSLYGYTF
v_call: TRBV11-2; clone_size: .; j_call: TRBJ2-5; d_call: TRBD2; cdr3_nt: TGTGCCAGCACCGGGAGCACGGGGGGGACCCAGTACTTC; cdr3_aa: CASTGSTGGTQYF
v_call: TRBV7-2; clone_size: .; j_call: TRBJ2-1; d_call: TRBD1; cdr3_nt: TGTGCCAGCAGCGGGACAGGGGGTCAGAATGAGCAGTTCTTC; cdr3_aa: CASSGTGGQNEQFF
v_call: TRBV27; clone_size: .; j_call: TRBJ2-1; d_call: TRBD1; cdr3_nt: TGTGCCAGCAGGGGACTAGGGACAGGGGACAATGAGCAGTTCTTC; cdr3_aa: CASRGLGTGDNEQFF
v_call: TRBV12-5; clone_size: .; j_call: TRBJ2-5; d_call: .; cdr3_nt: TGTGCTAGTGGTTTGTCAGGGTGGGAGACCCAGTACTTC; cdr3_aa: CASGLSGWETQYF
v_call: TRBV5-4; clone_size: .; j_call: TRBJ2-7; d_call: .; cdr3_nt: TGTGCCATCCAAAAGGATGGGGGGAATACCTACGAGCAGTACTTC; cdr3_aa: CAIQKDGGNTYEQYF
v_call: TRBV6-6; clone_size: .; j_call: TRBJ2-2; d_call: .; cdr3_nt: TGTGCCAGCAGTTACGGGGCCCGGCGGACCGGGGAGCTGTTTTTT; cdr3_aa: CASSYGARRTGELFF
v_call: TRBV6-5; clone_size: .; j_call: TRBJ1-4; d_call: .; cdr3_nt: TGTGCCAGCAGTTATAGGAACGGGAATGAAAAACTGTTTTTT; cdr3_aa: CASSYRNGNEKLFF
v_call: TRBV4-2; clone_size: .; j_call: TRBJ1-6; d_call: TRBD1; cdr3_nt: TGTGCCAGCAGCTCAGACCACGGGACAGATAATTCACCCCTCCACTTT; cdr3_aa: CASSSDHGTDNSPLHF
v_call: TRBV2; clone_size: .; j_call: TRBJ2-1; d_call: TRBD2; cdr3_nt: TGTGCCAGCAGTGAACCAGCGGGAGGATACAATGAGCAGTTCTTC; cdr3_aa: CASSEPAGGYNEQFF
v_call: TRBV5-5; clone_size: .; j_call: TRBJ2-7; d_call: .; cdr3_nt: TGTGCCAGCAGCTTGAGGGGGGGAAGCTCCTACGAGCAGTACTTC; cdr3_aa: CASSLRGGSSYEQYF
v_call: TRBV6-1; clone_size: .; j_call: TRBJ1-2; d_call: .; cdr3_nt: TGTGCCAGCAGTCTCCGAGCGAACTATGGCTACACCTTC; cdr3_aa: CASSLRANYGYTF
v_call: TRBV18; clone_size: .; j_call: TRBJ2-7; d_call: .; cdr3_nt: TGTGCCAGCTCACCACCAGCAATCACCTACGAGCAGTACTTC; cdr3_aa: CASSPPAITYEQYF
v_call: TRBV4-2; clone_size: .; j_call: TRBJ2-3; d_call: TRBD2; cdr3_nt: TGTGCCAGCAGCTCCGCGATAGCGGGGTCGGATACGCAGTATTTT; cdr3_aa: CASSSAIAGSDTQYF
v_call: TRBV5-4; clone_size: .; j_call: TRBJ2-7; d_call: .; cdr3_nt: TGTGCCAGCAGTCTCAACGACGAGCAGTACTTC; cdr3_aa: CASSLNDEQYF
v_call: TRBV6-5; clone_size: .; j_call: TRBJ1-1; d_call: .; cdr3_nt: TGTGCCAGCAGCCGACAGACCATGAACACTGAAGCTTTCTTT; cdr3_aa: CASSRQTMNTEAFF
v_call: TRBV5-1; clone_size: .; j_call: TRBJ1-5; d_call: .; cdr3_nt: TGCGCCAGCAGCCTCGCAGGGGGCAATCAGCCCCAGCATTTT; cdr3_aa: CASSLAGGNQPQHF
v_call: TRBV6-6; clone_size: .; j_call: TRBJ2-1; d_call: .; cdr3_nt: TGTGCCAGCAGTTACGGGCAGGGGAATGAGCAGTTCTTC; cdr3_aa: CASSYGQGNEQFF
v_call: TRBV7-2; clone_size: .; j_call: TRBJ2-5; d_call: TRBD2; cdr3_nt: TGTGCCAGCAGCTTAGAACGGGGGGGTCTAGAGACCCAGTACTTC; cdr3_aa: CASSLERGGLETQYF
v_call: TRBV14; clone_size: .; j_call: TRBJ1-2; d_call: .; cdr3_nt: TGTGCCAGCAGCCAAACAGGGCATGGCTACACCTTC; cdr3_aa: CASSQTGHGYTF
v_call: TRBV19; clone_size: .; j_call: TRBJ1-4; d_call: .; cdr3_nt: TGTGCCAGTAGTTTAGGGGGGCGCCTGGAAAAACTGTTTTTT; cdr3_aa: CASSLGGRLEKLFF
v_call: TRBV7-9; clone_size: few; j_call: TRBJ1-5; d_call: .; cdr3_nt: TGTGCCAGCAGCGGGATCCGGGCGGGGGTCAATCAGCCCCAGCATTTT; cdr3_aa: CASSGIRAGVNQPQHF
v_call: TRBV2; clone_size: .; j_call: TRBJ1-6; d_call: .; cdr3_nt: TGTGCCAGCAGTGAGTGGCTGCAGTCACCCCTCCACTTT; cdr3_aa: CASSEWLQSPLHF
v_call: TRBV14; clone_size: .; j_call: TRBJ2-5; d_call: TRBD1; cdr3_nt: TGTGCCAGCAGTCTACCGGACAGGGTAGAGACCCAGTACTTC; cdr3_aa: CASSLPDRVETQYF
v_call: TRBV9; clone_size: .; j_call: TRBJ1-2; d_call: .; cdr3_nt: TGTGCCAGCAGCGTAGGGGACGGAATCTATGGCTACACCTTC; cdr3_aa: CASSVGDGIYGYTF